The T cell receptor beta chain under discussion was sequenced for a study of identical twins' blood T cells. The CDR3 consists of 20 residues. Trimming shortened V by 1 base and J by 2 bases, and 24 bases separated the two germline ends. The germline V gene has CDR1 LGHNT and CDR2 FRNRAP. MiXCR, run by TCRdb on the 5' RACE reads, gives a single entry per CDR3 protein. The sample contains 400,000 or so distinct CDR3 sequences, roughly 30% of which appear only once. Sequenced sample: PBMCs. The chain couples TRBV12-5 to TRBJ1-5, with D tentatively TRBD1 (5 bases). This clonotype originated in a woman between 18 and 49 years old in good health. DNA of the CDR3: TGTGCTAGTGGTTTGGGGATGGGAACAGGCGGACTTACCGGCAATCAGCCCCAGCATTTT. This encodes CASGLGMGTGGLTGNQPQHF.